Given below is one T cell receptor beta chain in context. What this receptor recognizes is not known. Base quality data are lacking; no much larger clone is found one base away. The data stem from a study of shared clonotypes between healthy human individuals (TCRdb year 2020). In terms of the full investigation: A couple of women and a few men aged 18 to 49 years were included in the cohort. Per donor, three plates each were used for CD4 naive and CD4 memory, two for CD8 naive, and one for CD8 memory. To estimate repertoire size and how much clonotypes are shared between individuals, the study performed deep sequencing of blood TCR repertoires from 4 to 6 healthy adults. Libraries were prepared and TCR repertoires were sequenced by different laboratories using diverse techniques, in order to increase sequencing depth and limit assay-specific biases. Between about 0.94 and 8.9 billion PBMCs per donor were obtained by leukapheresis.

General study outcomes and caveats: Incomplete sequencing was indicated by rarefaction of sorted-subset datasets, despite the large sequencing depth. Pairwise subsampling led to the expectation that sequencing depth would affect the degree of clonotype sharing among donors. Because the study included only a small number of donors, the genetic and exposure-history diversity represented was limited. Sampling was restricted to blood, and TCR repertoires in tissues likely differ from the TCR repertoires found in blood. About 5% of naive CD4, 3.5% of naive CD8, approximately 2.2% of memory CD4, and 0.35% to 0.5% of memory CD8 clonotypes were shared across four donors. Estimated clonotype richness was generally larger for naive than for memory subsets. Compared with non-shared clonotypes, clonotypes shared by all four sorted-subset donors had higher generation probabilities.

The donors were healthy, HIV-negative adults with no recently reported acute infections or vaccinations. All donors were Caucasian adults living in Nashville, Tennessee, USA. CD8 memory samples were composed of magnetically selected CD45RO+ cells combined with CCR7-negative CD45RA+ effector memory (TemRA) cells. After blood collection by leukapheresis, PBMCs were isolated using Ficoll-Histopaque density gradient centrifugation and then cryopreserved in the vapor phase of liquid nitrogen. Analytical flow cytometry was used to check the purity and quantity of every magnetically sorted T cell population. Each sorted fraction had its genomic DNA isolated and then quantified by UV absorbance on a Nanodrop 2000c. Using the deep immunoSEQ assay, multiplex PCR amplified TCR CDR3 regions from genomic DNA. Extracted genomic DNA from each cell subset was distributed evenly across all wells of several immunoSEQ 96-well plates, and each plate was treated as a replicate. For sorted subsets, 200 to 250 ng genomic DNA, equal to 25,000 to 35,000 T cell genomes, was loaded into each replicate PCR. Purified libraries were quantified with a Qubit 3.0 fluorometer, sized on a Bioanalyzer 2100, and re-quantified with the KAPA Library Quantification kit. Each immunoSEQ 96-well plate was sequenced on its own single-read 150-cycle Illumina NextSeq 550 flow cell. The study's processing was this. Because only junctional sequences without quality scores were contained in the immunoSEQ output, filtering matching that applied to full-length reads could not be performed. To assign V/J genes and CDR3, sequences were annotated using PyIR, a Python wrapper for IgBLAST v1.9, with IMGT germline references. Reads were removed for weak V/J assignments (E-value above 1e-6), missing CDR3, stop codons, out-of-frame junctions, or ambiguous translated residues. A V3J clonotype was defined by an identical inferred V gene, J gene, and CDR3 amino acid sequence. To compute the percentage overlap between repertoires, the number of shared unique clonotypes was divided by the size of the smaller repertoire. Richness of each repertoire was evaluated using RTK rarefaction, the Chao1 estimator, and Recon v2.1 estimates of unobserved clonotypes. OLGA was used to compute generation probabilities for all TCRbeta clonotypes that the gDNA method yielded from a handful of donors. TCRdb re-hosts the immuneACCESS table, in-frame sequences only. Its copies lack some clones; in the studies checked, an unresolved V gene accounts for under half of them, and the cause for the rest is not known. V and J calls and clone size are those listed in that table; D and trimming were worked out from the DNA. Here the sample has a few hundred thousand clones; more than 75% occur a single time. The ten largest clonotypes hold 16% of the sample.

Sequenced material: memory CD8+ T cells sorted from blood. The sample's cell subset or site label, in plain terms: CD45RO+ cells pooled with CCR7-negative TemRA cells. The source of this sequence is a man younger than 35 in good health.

The encoded CDR3 is CASSESTLRMTKNIQYF. In nucleotide form, the sequence is TGCGCCAGCAGTGAGTCGACTCTTCGGATGACCAAAAACATTCAGTACTTC. The V and J genes are TRBV10-2 and TRBJ2-4, with an unclear D gene assignment. Based on the germline V gene, the CDR1 and CDR2 sequences are WSHSY and SAAADI. V sheds 0 bases and J sheds 2 bases, leaving 14 bases between their ends. Spanning cysteine to phenylalanine, the CDR3 consists of 17 amino acids. The kept DNA is CDR3 alone, 51 bases in frame from the first base.